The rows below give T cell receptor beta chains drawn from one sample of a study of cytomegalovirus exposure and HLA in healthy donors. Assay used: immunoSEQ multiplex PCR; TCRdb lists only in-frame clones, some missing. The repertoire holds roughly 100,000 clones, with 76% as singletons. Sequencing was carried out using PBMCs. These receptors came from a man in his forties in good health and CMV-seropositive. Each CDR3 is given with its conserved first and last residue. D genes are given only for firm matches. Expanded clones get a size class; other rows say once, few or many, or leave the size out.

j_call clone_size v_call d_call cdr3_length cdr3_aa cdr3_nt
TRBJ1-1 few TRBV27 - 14 CASSLWEGATEAFF TGTGCCAGCAGTTTATGGGAGGGTGCGACTGAAGCTTTCTTT
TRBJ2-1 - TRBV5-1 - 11 CASSLGLEQFF TGCGCCAGCAGCTTAGGACTTGAGCAGTTCTTC
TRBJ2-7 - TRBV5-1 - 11 CASRQGYEQYF TGCGCCAGCAGACAGGGCTACGAGCAGTACTTC
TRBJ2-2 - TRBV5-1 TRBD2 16 CASSLDSGGYTGELFF TGCGCCAGCAGCTTGGATTCGGGAGGATACACCGGGGAGCTGTTTTTT
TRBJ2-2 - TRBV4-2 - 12 CASSQDERELFF TGTGCCAGCAGCCAAGACGAGCGGGAGCTGTTTTTT
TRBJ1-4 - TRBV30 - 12 CAWNEGVAKLFF TGTGCCTGGAATGAAGGGGTCGCCAAACTGTTTTTT
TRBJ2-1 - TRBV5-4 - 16 CASSLGHPSSYNEQFF TGTGCCAGCAGCTTGGGCCACCCGAGCTCCTACAATGAGCAGTTCTTC
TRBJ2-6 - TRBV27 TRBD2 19 CASTRQGTSGTQRANVLTF TGTGCCAGCACCCGACAGGGGACTAGCGGGACACAGAGAGCCAACGTCCTGACTTTC
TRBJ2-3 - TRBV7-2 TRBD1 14 CASRQTGFRDTQYF TGTGCCAGCAGACAGACAGGGTTCAGAGATACGCAGTATTTT
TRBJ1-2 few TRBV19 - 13 CASSTGPTGSLFF TGCGCCAGTAGCACAGGGCCCACAGGCTCTCTTTTCTTC
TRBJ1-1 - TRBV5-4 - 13 CASHYQGGTEAFF TGTGCCAGTCACTACCAGGGTGGTACTGAAGCTTTCTTT
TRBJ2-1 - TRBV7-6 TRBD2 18 CASSPTSGAQSSYNEQFF TGTGCCAGCAGCCCTACTAGCGGGGCACAAAGCTCCTACAATGAGCAGTTCTTC
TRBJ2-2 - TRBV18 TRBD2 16 CASSPPGGRDTGELFF TGTGCCAGCTCGCCCCCTGGCGGGAGGGACACCGGGGAGCTGTTTTTT
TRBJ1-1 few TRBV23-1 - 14 CASTRRDGNTEAFF TGCGCCAGCACCCGGAGGGATGGAAACACTGAAGCTTTCTTT
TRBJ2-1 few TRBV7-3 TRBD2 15 CASSSGTSGYNEQFF TGTGCCAGCAGTTCCGGGACTAGCGGTTACAATGAGCAGTTCTTC
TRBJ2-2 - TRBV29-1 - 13 CSVAGKGAGELFF TGCAGCGTTGCAGGGAAAGGAGCCGGGGAGCTGTTTTTT
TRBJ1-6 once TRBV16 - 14 CASSQAKGNSPLHF TGTGCCAGCAGCCAAGCAAAGGGGAATTCACCCCTCCACTTT